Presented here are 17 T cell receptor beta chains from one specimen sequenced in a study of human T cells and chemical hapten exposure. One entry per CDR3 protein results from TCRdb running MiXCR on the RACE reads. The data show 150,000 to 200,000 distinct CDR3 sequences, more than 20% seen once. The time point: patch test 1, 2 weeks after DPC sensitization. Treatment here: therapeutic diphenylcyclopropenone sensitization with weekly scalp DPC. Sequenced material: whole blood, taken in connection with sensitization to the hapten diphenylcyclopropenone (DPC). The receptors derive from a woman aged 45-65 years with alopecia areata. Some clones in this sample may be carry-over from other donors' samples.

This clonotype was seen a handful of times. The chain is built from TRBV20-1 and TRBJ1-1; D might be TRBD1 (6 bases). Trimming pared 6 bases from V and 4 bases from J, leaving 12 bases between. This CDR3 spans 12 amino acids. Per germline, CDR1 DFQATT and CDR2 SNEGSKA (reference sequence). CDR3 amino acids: CSAEGVSTEAFF. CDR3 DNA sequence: TGCAGTGCAGAGGGGGTTAGCACTGAAGCTTTCTTT.

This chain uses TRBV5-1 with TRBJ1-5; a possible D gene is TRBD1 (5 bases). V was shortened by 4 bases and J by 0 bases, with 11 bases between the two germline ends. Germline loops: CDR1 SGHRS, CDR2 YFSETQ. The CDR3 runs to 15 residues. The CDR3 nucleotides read TGCGCCAGCAGCCCAGAGGGGTATAGCAATCAGCCCCAGCATTTT. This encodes CASSPEGYSNQPQHF.

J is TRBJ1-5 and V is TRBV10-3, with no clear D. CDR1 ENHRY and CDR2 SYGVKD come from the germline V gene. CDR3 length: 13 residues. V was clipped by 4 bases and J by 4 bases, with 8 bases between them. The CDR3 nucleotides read TGTGCCATCAGTGGGGAGAGGAATCAGCCCCAGCATTTT. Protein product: CAISGERNQPQHF.

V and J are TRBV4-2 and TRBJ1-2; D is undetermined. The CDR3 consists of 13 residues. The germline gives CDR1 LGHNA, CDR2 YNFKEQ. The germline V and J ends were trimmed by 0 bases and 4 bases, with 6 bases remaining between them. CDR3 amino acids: CASSQDGGYGYTF. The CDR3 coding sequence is TGTGCCAGCAGCCAAGACGGCGGCTATGGCTACACCTTC.

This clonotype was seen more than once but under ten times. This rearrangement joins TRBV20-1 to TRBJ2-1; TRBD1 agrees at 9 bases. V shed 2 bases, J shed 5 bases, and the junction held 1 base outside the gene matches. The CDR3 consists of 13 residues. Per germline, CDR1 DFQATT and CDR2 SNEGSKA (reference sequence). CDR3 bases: TGCAGTGCTAGAAGGACAGGGGACAATGAGCAGTTCTTC. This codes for CSARRTGDNEQFF.

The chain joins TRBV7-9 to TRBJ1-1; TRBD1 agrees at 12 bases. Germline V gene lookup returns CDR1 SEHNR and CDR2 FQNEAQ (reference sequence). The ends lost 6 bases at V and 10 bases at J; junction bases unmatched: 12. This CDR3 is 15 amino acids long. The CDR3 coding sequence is TGTGCCAGCAGTCGTAACCGGGACAGGGGGCGCGGAGCTTTCTTT. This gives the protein CASSRNRDRGRGAFF.

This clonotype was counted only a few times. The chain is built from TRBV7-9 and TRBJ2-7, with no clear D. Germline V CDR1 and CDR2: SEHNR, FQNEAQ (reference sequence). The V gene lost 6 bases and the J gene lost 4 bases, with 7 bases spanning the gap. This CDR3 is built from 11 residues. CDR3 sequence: CASSNAYEQYF. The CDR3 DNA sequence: TGTGCCAGCAGTAATGCTTACGAGCAGTACTTC.

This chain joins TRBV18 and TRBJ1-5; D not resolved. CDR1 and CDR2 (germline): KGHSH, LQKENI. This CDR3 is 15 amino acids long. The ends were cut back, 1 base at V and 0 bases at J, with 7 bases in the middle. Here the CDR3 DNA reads TGTGCCAGCTCACCACAGCCAAATAGCAATCAGCCCCAGCATTTT. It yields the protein CASSPQPNSNQPQHF.

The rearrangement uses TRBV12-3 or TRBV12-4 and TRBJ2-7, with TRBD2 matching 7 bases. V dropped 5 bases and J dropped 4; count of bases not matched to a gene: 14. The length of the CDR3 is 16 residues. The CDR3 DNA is TGTGCCAGCAGTACCTTCCTAGCGGCAGCACCTTACGAGCAGTACTTC. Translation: CASSTFLAAAPYEQYF.

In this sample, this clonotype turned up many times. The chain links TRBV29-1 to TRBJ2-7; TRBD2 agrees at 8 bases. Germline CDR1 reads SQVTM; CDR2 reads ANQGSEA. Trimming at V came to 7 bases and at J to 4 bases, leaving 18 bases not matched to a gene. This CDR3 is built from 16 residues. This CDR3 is CSASGRSPSLNYEQYF. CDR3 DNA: TGCAGCGCTAGCGGGCGGAGTCCCTCCCTTAATTACGAGCAGTACTTC.

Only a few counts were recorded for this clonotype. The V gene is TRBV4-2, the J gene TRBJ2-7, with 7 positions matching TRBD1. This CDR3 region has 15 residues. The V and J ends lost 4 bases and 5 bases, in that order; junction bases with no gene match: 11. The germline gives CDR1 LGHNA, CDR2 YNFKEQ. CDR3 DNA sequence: TGTGCCAGCAGCCGAGATCCGACAGGGCTAGACGAGCAGTACTTC. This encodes CASSRDPTGLDEQYF.

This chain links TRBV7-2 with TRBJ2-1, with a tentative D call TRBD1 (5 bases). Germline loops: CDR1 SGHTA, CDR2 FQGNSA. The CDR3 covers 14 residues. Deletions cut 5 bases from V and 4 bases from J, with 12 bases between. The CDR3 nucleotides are TGTGCCAGCAGCCCTGGGAAGGGGTACAATGAGCAGTTCTTC. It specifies CASSPGKGYNEQFF.

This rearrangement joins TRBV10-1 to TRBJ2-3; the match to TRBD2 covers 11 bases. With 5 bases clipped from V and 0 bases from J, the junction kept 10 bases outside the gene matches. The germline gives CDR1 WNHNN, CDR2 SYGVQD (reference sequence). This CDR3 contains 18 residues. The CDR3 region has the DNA TGCGCCAGCAGTTCTCCGGGACTAGCGGTTACTAGCACAGATACGCAGTATTTT. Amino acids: CASSSPGLAVTSTDTQYF.

CDR3: CASSSGLGDGNEQFF. DNA of the CDR3: TGTGCCAGCAGTTCTGGACTAGGGGATGGGAATGAGCAGTTCTTC. This sequence joins TRBV6-5 and TRBJ2-1, with 7 positions matching TRBD2. In germline, CDR1 is MNHEY, CDR2 SVGAGI. This CDR3 region has 15 residues. V lost 4 bases, J lost 7 bases, and 10 bases stayed unmatched.

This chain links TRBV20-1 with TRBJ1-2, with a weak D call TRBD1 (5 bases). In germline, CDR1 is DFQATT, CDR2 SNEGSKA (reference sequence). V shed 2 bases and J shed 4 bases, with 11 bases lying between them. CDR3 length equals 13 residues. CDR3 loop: CSARKTEGYGYTF. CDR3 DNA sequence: TGCAGTGCTAGAAAGACAGAGGGCTATGGCTACACCTTC.

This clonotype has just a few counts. The chain's CDR3 is CASSLEGSTGGETQYF. The CDR3, as DNA: TGCGCCAGCAGCTTGGAAGGTTCCACAGGGGGAGAGACCCAGTACTTC. This rearrangement joins TRBV5-1 to TRBJ2-5, with 8 bases fitting TRBD1. Germline V gene sequence: CDR1 SGHRS, CDR2 YFSETQ. V lost 0 bases, J lost 4 bases, and 8 bases stayed unmatched. This CDR3 comprises 16 residues.

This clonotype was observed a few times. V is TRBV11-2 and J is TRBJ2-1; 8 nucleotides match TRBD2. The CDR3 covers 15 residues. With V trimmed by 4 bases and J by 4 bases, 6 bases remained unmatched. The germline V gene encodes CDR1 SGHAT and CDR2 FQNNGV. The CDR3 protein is CASSSSGSGYNEQFF. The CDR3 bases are TGTGCCAGCAGCTCCAGCGGGAGTGGGTACAATGAGCAGTTCTTC.